The following is a TCR beta chain sequence with its context. Naivety among CD8 cells was defined by CD45RO negativity and positive CCR7 selection, thereby excluding terminally differentiated effector memory CD45RA+ cells. Every subset had its genomic DNA shared out evenly among several immunoSEQ plates. Some clones are missing from TCRdb's copy, which holds only in-frame ones; the method was immunoSEQ multiplex PCR. This sample has roughly 600,000 clones; more than 95% occur once, and the top ten carry around 0.3%. The entry originates in a study of shared clonotypes between healthy human individuals. In the study overall: Serving as donors were two women and a few men, whose ages spanned 18 to 49.

The TCR sequence derives from a man aged 30 to 45 in good health. Sequencing was performed on naive CD8+ T cells sorted from blood.

In nucleotides, the CDR3 is TGTGCCAGCAGTTTATCGGCTAGCGGGAGTGGCGACAATGAGCAGTTCTTC. This gives the protein CASSLSASGSGDNEQFF. The V and J genes are TRBV27 and TRBJ2-1; 10 positions match TRBD2. This CDR3 is built from 17 residues. Germline loops: CDR1 MNHEY, CDR2 SMNVEV (reference sequence). With V trimmed by 0 bases and J by 5 bases, 7 bases remained unmatched.